This T cell receptor (beta chain) was identified in a study of blood T cell repertoires in COVID-19. Germline CDR1 is SGHRS and CDR2 is YFSETQ. V was cut by 0 bases and J by 9 bases, with 16 bases left in between. This CDR3 has 16 amino acids. The repertoire was sequenced with immunoSEQ multiplex PCR; TCRdb's copy has only in-frame clones and lacks some. The top ten clones hold nearly 7% of a sample with about 300,000 clones, 75% to 95% of them seen once. V usage is TRBV5-1 and J usage is TRBJ1-6, with D possibly TRBD1 on 6 matching bases. Material: peripheral blood. The source is a woman aged 25-40 years with COVID-19, enrolled during active disease. The CDR3 DNA is TGCGCCAGCAGCTTGGGGAACAGGGATTTGGGTTCACCCCTCCACTTT. This sequence encodes CASSLGNRDLGSPLHF. Based on the CDR3 plus reference TRBV5-1 and TRBJ1-6, the full variable domain is KAGVTQTPRYLIKTRGQQVTLSCSPISGHRSVSWYQQTPGQGLQFLFEYFSETQRNKGNFPGRFSGRQFSNSRSEMNVSTLELGDSALYLCASSLGNRDLGSPLHFGNGTRLTVT.